A selection of T cell receptor beta chains follows, all from one sample in a study of blood T cell repertoires in COVID-19. Using immunoSEQ multiplex PCR, the repertoire was profiled, and TCRdb retains in-frame clones only, with some absent. Counted here are 15,000 to 20,000 clones, 77% occurring once; the ten biggest clones make up about 15%. Input material: peripheral blood. These receptors came from a man in his sixties or seventies with COVID-19, enrolled during active disease. Both conserved end residues are part of each CDR3. A D gene is named only where the DNA matches it firmly. Where a row states a size, it is once, few, many or the class of an expanded clone; other rows omit it.

abundance	d_gene	j_gene	len	v_gene	CDR3aa	CDR3nt
.	.	TRBJ2-1	16	TRBV4-1	CASSQDNAGFSNEQFF	TGCGCCAGCAGCCAAGATAACGCAGGGTTTTCGAATGAGCAGTTCTTC
.	TRBD2	TRBJ2-3	16	TRBV7-3	CASSPTSGGAADTQYF	TGTGCCAGCAGCCCAACTAGCGGGGGGGCCGCAGATACGCAGTATTTT
.	TRBD1	TRBJ1-4	15	TRBV18	CASSRSGQGYEKLFF	TGTGCCAGCTCACGCTCCGGACAGGGGTATGAAAAACTGTTTTTT
.	.	TRBJ2-3	15	TRBV11-2	CASSLRASAGNTQYF	TGTGCCAGCAGCTTGAGGGCTTCTGCGGGGAATACGCAGTATTTT
.	.	TRBJ1-3	13	TRBV29-1	CSVGIGAGNTIYF	TGCAGCGTTGGGATAGGGGCTGGAAACACCATATATTTT
.	.	TRBJ1-3	12	TRBV29-1	CSVRASGNTIYF	TGCAGCGTTAGAGCCTCTGGAAACACCATATATTTT
.	.	TRBJ1-5	12	TRBV28	CATSEFHQPQHF	TGTGCCACCTCGGAGTTTCATCAGCCCCAGCATTTT
.	TRBD1	TRBJ2-2	13	TRBV29-1	CSVGQLSTGELFF	TGCAGCGTGGGACAGCTCAGCACCGGGGAGCTGTTTTTT
.	TRBD1	TRBJ1-1	16	TRBV27	CASSSSTGAPNTEAFF	TGTGCCAGCAGTTCCTCGACAGGGGCCCCTAACACTGAAGCTTTCTTT
few	.	TRBJ2-2	17	TRBV5-1	CASSSPVSGITTGELFF	TGCGCCAGCAGCTCGCCGGTCTCCGGGATAACCACCGGGGAGCTGTTTTTT
.	TRBD1	TRBJ1-4	13	TRBV29-1	CSVGQGNNEKLFF	TGCAGCGTTGGACAGGGCAATAATGAAAAACTGTTTTTT
.	.	TRBJ2-3	12	TRBV5-4	CASSFSGDTQYF	TGTGCCAGCAGCTTTAGCGGAGATACGCAGTATTTT
few	.	TRBJ1-3	15	TRBV18	CASSRGGTEGNTIYF	TGTGCCAGCTCACGGGGAGGGACCGAAGGAAACACCATATATTTT
once	TRBD1	TRBJ2-7	11	TRBV5-4	CASSRQGEQYF	TGTGCCAGCAGCCGACAGGGGGAGCAGTACTTC
.	.	TRBJ1-2	15	TRBV6-1	CASSESTGLAYGYTF	TGTGCCAGCAGTGAATCGACGGGTCTAGCCTATGGCTACACCTTC
.	TRBD1	TRBJ2-1	15	TRBV10-3	CAISEVGGTGNEQFF	TGTGCCATCAGTGAGGTTGGGGGGACAGGTAATGAGCAGTTCTTC
.	.	TRBJ1-5	17	TRBV7-2	CARPHRELPFGNQPQHF	TGTGCCAGACCCCACAGAGAACTCCCGTTCGGCAATCAGCCCCAGCATTTT
few	TRBD1	TRBJ1-2	14	TRBV28	CASRPGTVDYGYTF	TGTGCCAGCAGGCCCGGGACAGTCGACTATGGCTACACCTTC
.	.	TRBJ2-7	14	TRBV11-2	CASSREGVYYEQYF	TGTGCCAGCAGCCGTGAGGGGGTTTATTACGAGCAGTACTTC
.	.	TRBJ1-2	13	TRBV7-9	CASSSPRYGGYTF	TGTGCCAGCAGTTCTCCGAGGTACGGTGGCTACACCTTC
.	.	TRBJ2-2	12	TRBV9	CASSSQTGELFF	TGTGCCAGCAGCTCACAAACCGGGGAGCTGTTTTTT
.	TRBD2	TRBJ2-7	15	TRBV7-2	CASSLVSRGGREQYF	TGTGCCAGCAGCTTAGTATCCCGGGGGGGCCGCGAGCAGTACTTC
.	.	TRBJ2-5	15	TRBV7-9	CASSLGWSGQETQYF	TGTGCCAGCAGCTTAGGGTGGAGCGGCCAAGAGACCCAGTACTTC
.	TRBD1	TRBJ1-5	13	TRBV6-5	CATHRGSNQPQHF	TGTGCCACCCACAGGGGGTCCAATCAGCCCCAGCATTTT
.	.	TRBJ2-7	12	TRBV3-1/TRBV3-2	CASSQDRSEQYF	TGTGCCAGCAGCCAAGATAGGAGTGAGCAGTACTTC
.	.	TRBJ1-5	15	TRBV5-1	CASSIGVSSGQPQHF	TGCGCCAGCAGCATTGGCGTCAGTAGCGGACAGCCCCAGCATTTT
few	.	TRBJ2-3	13	TRBV6-2/TRBV6-3	CASSYSSPVTQYF	TGTGCCAGCAGTTACTCGTCCCCGGTTACGCAGTATTTT
.	.	TRBJ2-3	12	TRBV9	CASSVLEDTQYF	TGTGCCAGCAGCGTATTGGAGGATACGCAGTATTTT
.	.	TRBJ1-3	13	TRBV27	CASSLANGNTIYF	TGTGCCAGCAGTTTAGCGAACGGAAACACCATATATTTT
.	TRBD1	TRBJ1-6	15	TRBV5-5	CASSLRQGALPVHHF	TGTGCCAGCAGCCTAAGACAGGGCGCGTTACCGGTACATCACTTT
.	.	TRBJ1-2	16	TRBV27	CASSSGLPQRNYGYTF	TGTGCCAGCAGTTCAGGGTTGCCCCAACGAAACTATGGCTACACCTTC
few	.	TRBJ2-1	14	TRBV10-1	CASKSGTPDNEQFF	TGCGCCAGCAAGAGCGGAACTCCCGACAATGAGCAGTTCTTC
.	.	TRBJ2-1	13	TRBV7-7	CASSFHELAEQFF	TGTGCCAGCAGCTTTCACGAACTAGCTGAGCAGTTCTTC
.	TRBD1	TRBJ1-4	14	TRBV5-8	CASGQGGRDEKLFF	TGTGCCAGCGGACAGGGTGGACGTGATGAAAAACTGTTTTTT
.	.	TRBJ2-7	16	TRBV7-9	CASADRQFPSSYEQYF	TGTGCCAGCGCCGACCGACAGTTTCCTTCCTCCTACGAGCAGTACTTC
.	.	TRBJ2-5	15	TRBV5-1	CASSLVASQEETQYF	TGCGCCAGCAGCTTGGTGGCCTCCCAGGAAGAGACCCAGTACTTC
.	.	TRBJ2-1	14	TRBV15	CATSRDFAGNEQFF	TGTGCCACCAGCAGAGATTTCGCGGGGAATGAGCAGTTCTTC
.	.	TRBJ2-7	14	TRBV5-1	CASSFTIWQSEQYF	TGCGCCAGCAGCTTTACTATTTGGCAGAGCGAGCAGTACTTC
.	.	TRBJ1-1	12	TRBV7-9	CASSMTSGEAFF	TGTGCCAGCAGCATGACCAGCGGGGAAGCTTTCTTT
.	TRBD1	TRBJ2-3	15	TRBV19	CASSRGQGDTDTQYF	TGTGCCAGTAGTCGCGGACAGGGAGACACAGATACGCAGTATTTT
.	TRBD2	TRBJ2-3	17	TRBV11-2	CASSLGTSGRETDTQYF	TGTGCCAGCAGCTTAGGGACTAGCGGGAGGGAAACAGATACGCAGTATTTT
.	.	TRBJ1-2	15	TRBV5-1	CASSSGGLSNYGYTF	TGCGCCAGCAGCTCCGGGGGTCTTTCTAACTATGGCTACACCTTC
.	TRBD1	TRBJ2-7	12	TRBV3-1/TRBV3-2	CASKQGAYEQYF	TGTGCCAGCAAACAGGGGGCTTACGAGCAGTACTTC
.	.	TRBJ1-2	17	TRBV5-1	CASSLAGTVGANYGYTF	TGCGCCAGCAGCTTGGCCGGAACTGTGGGAGCTAACTATGGCTACACCTTC
.	.	TRBJ1-1	13	TRBV7-2	CASSSTRDTEAFF	TGTGCCAGCAGCTCCACCCGAGACACTGAAGCTTTCTTT
.	TRBD2	TRBJ2-7	16	TRBV2	CASRGGSGKNSYEQYF	TGTGCCAGCAGGGGCGGTAGCGGGAAGAACTCCTACGAGCAGTACTTC
.	.	TRBJ1-5	12	TRBV7-8	CASQMPNQPQHF	TGTGCCAGCCAGATGCCCAATCAGCCCCAGCATTTT
.	.	TRBJ2-7	15	TRBV5-5	CASSLGPAARGEQYF	TGTGCCAGCAGCTTGGGCCCGGCAGCTCGGGGCGAGCAGTACTTC